The T cell receptor beta chain under discussion was sequenced for a study of beta chain features in type 1 diabetes. Study information: No patient-donor differences in age, gender, total cells or subset yield.

Isolated RNA was reverse transcribed in full, so expressed TCRB transcripts were sequenced. Only in-frame clones appear in the TCRdb table, and some are missing; sequencing was by immunoSEQ multiplex PCR. The sample yields approximately 730,000 clones, 10% to 15% seen once. V was cut by 3 bases and J by 5 bases, with 10 bases left in between. CDR3 length equals 12 residues. Germline values: CDR1 SQVTM, CDR2 ANQGSEA. This clone was counted only a few times. No antigen is known for it. The study's findings and limits: Shorter TCRB CDR3s, moderately but significantly so, were found in Type 1 diabetes patients in all four CD4+ subsets.

Sequencing was performed on naive CD4+ T cells from blood. This chain joins TRBV29-1 and TRBJ2-5, with a tentative D call TRBD1 (5 bases). This clonotype originated in a man younger than 35 with type 1 diabetes. CDR3 sequence reads: CSVELGLETQYF. CDR3 nucleotide sequence: TGCAGCGTTGAGTTGGGGCTGGAGACCCAGTACTTC.